These T cell receptor beta chains were read from a single sample in a study of CD8+ T cells in alopecia areata. The data were produced by immunoSEQ multiplex PCR, yet TCRdb's version contains in-frame clones alone and is incomplete. The sample has 170,000 or so clones, roughly 60% seen once. The input for sequencing was CD4+ T cells sorted from blood, taken at week 0. The origin of the receptors is a human donor with alopecia areata. Each CDR3 is given with its conserved first and last residue.

j_call | v_call | cdr3_aa
TRBJ1-2 | TRBV27 | CASSPIIRTGGRLINYGYTF
TRBJ2-6 | TRBV10-3 | CAISESAAGANVLTF
TRBJ2-2 | TRBV6-1 | CASSEVAGGAAGELFF
TRBJ2-7 | TRBV29-1 | CSVVFRVNEQYF
TRBJ1-2 | TRBV15 | CATSVDRVGYTF
TRBJ2-5 | TRBV18 | CASSPGVPEETQYF
TRBJ1-2 | TRBV7-9 | CASGPGGYGYTF
TRBJ2-7 | TRBV28 | CASSSPIDSPYEQYF
TRBJ2-2 | TRBV7-9 | CASSFGTANTGELFF
TRBJ1-5 | TRBV5-6 | CASSLWSNQPQHF
TRBJ2-1 | TRBV11-2 | CASSLGASGGAYNEQFF
TRBJ1-6 | TRBV30 | CAWVLTGGNSPLHF
TRBJ2-1 | TRBV7-9 | CASRRLGIANSPNEQFF
TRBJ2-1 | TRBV4-3 | CASSQVAGDNEQFF
TRBJ2-5 | TRBV4-1 | CASSQAGTETQYF
TRBJ2-3 | TRBV27 | CASSFSSTDTQYF
TRBJ2-1 | TRBV5-1 | CASSLEHYNEQFF
TRBJ2-1 | TRBV10-2 | CASRRGAGGSNEQFF
TRBJ2-1 | TRBV11-2 | CASSLLNTGTSGYNEQFF
TRBJ1-6 | TRBV25-1 | CASSEDRGRNSPLHF
TRBJ2-1 | TRBV5-1 | CASSLVVAADNEQFF
TRBJ1-1 | TRBV5-1 | CASSPRGKQQNTEAFF
TRBJ2-2 | TRBV30 | CAWRGSRNTGELFF
TRBJ2-5 | TRBV29-1 | CSARGQLETQYF
TRBJ1-1 | TRBV13 | CASSGETGTNGAFF
TRBJ2-5 | TRBV5-1 | CASSLETYGETQYF
TRBJ1-2 | TRBV5-1 | CASSQQGSNYGYTF
TRBJ2-2 | TRBV2 | CASSGSRGTGELFF
TRBJ1-2 | TRBV15 | CATSRDRANYGYTF
TRBJ2-6 | TRBV29-1 | CSVRSGANVLTF
TRBJ1-6 | TRBV4-1 | CASSPGQSINSPLHF
TRBJ2-7 | TRBV29-1 | CSVDSGADYEQYF
TRBJ2-5 | TRBV15 | CATSRGQEETQYF
TRBJ2-7 | TRBV5-5 | CASSPHHTGEQYF
TRBJ2-7 | TRBV10-3 | CAISETGLTYEQYF
TRBJ2-3 | TRBV20-1 | CSASDGAIF
TRBJ2-1 | TRBV20-1 | CSASVQDEQFF
TRBJ2-3 | TRBV2 | CASSAPGLATDTQYF
TRBJ1-1 | TRBV29-1 | CSVGGRFTEAFF
TRBJ1-2 | TRBV29-1 | CSVRTGEEAYGYTF
TRBJ1-2 | TRBV29-1 | CSVQDREYGYTF
TRBJ2-3 | TRBV30 | CAWNRDLSDTQYF
TRBJ2-2 | TRBV30 | CAWTLTGRNTGELFF
TRBJ1-2 | TRBV4-3 | CASSQEGGRGRGYTF
TRBJ2-1 | TRBV19 | CASRRRTGEQFF
TRBJ1-5 | TRBV30 | CAWTPGGQYQPQHF
TRBJ2-5 | TRBV20-1 | CSASGIETQYF
TRBJ2-1 | TRBV11-2 | CASSFRDRARDEQFF
TRBJ1-2 | TRBV29-1 | CSVGLGAITGGYTF